This section outlines one TCR beta chain sequence together with its context. The method was immunoSEQ multiplex PCR; TCRdb's version includes in-frame clones alone and lacks a portion of them. Altogether 250,000 to 350,000 clones are present, 86% being singletons, with the ten largest covering around 0.8%. The sample comes from a study of cytomegalovirus exposure and HLA in healthy donors. Germline loops: CDR1 SGHRS, CDR2 YFSETQ. The ends lost 4 bases at V and 6 bases at J; junction bases unmatched: 8. This CDR3 region has 15 residues. Sequences were obtained from PBMCs. The chain couples TRBV5-1 to TRBJ2-7; 12 positions agree with TRBD1. This clonotype was sampled from a woman in her late teens or twenties in good health and CMV-seronegative. The CDR3 region is CASSALGQGAGEQYF. CDR3 DNA sequence: TGCGCCAGCAGCGCCCTGGGACAGGGGGCGGGCGAGCAGTACTTC.